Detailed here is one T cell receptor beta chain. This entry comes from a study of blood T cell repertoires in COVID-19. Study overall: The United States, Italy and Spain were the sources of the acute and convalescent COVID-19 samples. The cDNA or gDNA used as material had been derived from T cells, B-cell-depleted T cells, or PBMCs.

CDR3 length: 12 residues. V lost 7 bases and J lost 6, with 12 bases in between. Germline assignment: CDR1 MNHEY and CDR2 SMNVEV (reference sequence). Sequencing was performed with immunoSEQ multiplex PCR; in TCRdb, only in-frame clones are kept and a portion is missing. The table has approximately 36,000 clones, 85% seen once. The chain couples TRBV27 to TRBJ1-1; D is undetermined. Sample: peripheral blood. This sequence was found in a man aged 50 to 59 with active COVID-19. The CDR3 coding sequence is TGTGCCAGCAACCTACCTTTCCCTGAAGCTTTCTTT. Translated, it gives CASNLPFPEAFF.